This is a list of T cell receptor beta chains from one sample in a study of identical twins. MiXCR was run by TCRdb on the 5' RACE reads, yielding one entry per CDR3 protein. The repertoire holds approximately 500,000 distinct CDR3 sequences, with roughly 24% as singletons. The same specimen was also included in a second study, on T cells expressing NK-cell markers.

Sequencing was carried out using CD4+ T cells sorted from blood. Receptor source: a woman aged 18-29 years in good health. Each CDR3 is given with its conserved first and last residue. D genes are given only for firm matches. Clone sizes are given selectively: once, few, many, or a class where the clone is expanded.

CDR3nt: TGTGCCAGCAGTCCCGGGACAGTTGCGGAAAAACTGTTTTTT
CDR3aa: CASSPGTVAEKLFF
j_gene: TRBJ1-4
d_gene: TRBD1
abundance: many
v_gene: TRBV14

CDR3nt: TGTGCCAGCAGCCCCCTAAGCGATGGCGAGCAGTACTTC
CDR3aa: CASSPLSDGEQYF
j_gene: TRBJ2-7
d_gene: NA
abundance: few
v_gene: TRBV7-2

CDR3nt: TGTGCCAGCAGCGGGCGGGACAGGGAGCGGGGGGCCTACGAGCAGTACTTC
CDR3aa: CASSGRDRERGAYEQYF
j_gene: TRBJ2-7
d_gene: NA
abundance: NA
v_gene: TRBV7-4

CDR3nt: TGTGCCAGCAGTTTAGACCGCTACGACACCGGGGAGCTGTTTTTT
CDR3aa: CASSLDRYDTGELFF
j_gene: TRBJ2-2
d_gene: NA
abundance: few
v_gene: TRBV12-3/TRBV12-4

CDR3nt: TGTGCCAGCCGACAGGGGAACACTGAAGCTTTCTTT
CDR3aa: CASRQGNTEAFF
j_gene: TRBJ1-1
d_gene: TRBD1
abundance: many
v_gene: TRBV6-5

CDR3nt: TGTGCCAGCAGCCTGGGCGCGGCGCAGTACTTC
CDR3aa: CASSLGAAQYF
j_gene: TRBJ2-7
d_gene: NA
abundance: once
v_gene: TRBV5-6

CDR3nt: TGTGCCAGCAGCTTGGGCGGGAAACTCACAGATACGCAGTATTTT
CDR3aa: CASSLGGKLTDTQYF
j_gene: TRBJ2-3
d_gene: NA
abundance: NA
v_gene: TRBV7-9

CDR3nt: TGCAGTGCTAGGGGACTAGCGGGAACCGAGCAGTACTTC
CDR3aa: CSARGLAGTEQYF
j_gene: TRBJ2-7
d_gene: TRBD2
abundance: NA
v_gene: TRBV20-1

CDR3nt: TGTGCCAGCAGCAAAGAACGGGTGAACACTGAAGCTTTCTTT
CDR3aa: CASSKERVNTEAFF
j_gene: TRBJ1-1
d_gene: NA
abundance: few
v_gene: TRBV21-1

CDR3nt: TGCGCCAGCGGGGGCGGAGGACAGTCGAACACTGAAGCTTTCTTT
CDR3aa: CASGGGGQSNTEAFF
j_gene: TRBJ1-1
d_gene: NA
abundance: few
v_gene: TRBV5-1

CDR3nt: TGTGCCAGCAGCTCACAGGGGGGGCCCTACGAGCAGTACTTC
CDR3aa: CASSSQGGPYEQYF
j_gene: TRBJ2-7
d_gene: NA
abundance: few
v_gene: TRBV7-2

CDR3nt: TGTGCCAGCGGTCGGGGAAACGAGCAGTACTTC
CDR3aa: CASGRGNEQYF
j_gene: TRBJ2-7
d_gene: NA
abundance: many
v_gene: TRBV12-3/TRBV12-4

CDR3nt: TGTGCCAGCTCACCGAATCCGACCTCCTACAATGAGCAGTTCTTC
CDR3aa: CASSPNPTSYNEQFF
j_gene: TRBJ2-1
d_gene: NA
abundance: NA
v_gene: TRBV18

CDR3nt: TGTGCCAGCAGCCCTGGGACTAGCGGGAGACAAGAGACCCAGTACTTC
CDR3aa: CASSPGTSGRQETQYF
j_gene: TRBJ2-5
d_gene: TRBD2
abundance: NA
v_gene: TRBV4-2

CDR3nt: TGTGCCAGCAGTTTAGCGGTGAGGGCTCAGCCCCAGCATTTT
CDR3aa: CASSLAVRAQPQHF
j_gene: TRBJ1-5
d_gene: NA
abundance: few
v_gene: TRBV12-3/TRBV12-4

CDR3nt: TGCGCCAGCAGCTTTGGGCAGTCTGGAAACACCATATATTTT
CDR3aa: CASSFGQSGNTIYF
j_gene: TRBJ1-3
d_gene: NA
abundance: NA
v_gene: TRBV5-1

CDR3nt: TGTGCCAGCAGTTTAGGGGGTAGCGGGAGTTTAGATACGCAGTATTTT
CDR3aa: CASSLGGSGSLDTQYF
j_gene: TRBJ2-3
d_gene: TRBD2
abundance: NA
v_gene: TRBV12-3/TRBV12-4

CDR3nt: TGTGCCAGCAGAGTTGGCGGGAGCAATCAGCCCCAGCATTTT
CDR3aa: CASRVGGSNQPQHF
j_gene: TRBJ1-5
d_gene: NA
abundance: NA
v_gene: TRBV6-2/TRBV6-3

CDR3nt: TGTGCCAGCAGCTTAGGACAGGGTACCCCCTACGAGCAGTACTTC
CDR3aa: CASSLGQGTPYEQYF
j_gene: TRBJ2-7
d_gene: TRBD1
abundance: few
v_gene: TRBV7-6

CDR3nt: TGTGCCAGCAGTCGGCACCCGGTCGGTTCTGGCGGGGAGCTGTTTTTT
CDR3aa: CASSRHPVGSGGELFF
j_gene: TRBJ2-2
d_gene: NA
abundance: NA
v_gene: TRBV6-2/TRBV6-3

CDR3nt: TGTGCCAGCAGGCAAGCGGGAGACGGAGCCTACGAGCAGTACTTC
CDR3aa: CASRQAGDGAYEQYF
j_gene: TRBJ2-7
d_gene: TRBD2
abundance: NA
v_gene: TRBV11-2

CDR3nt: TGTGCCAGCAGTTACCCTAGAGCGGGAGACACCGGGGAGCTGTTTTTT
CDR3aa: CASSYPRAGDTGELFF
j_gene: TRBJ2-2
d_gene: TRBD2
abundance: few
v_gene: TRBV6-5

CDR3nt: TGCAGTGCTAGAAGCCCGGGACAGCAACGCTACGAGCAGTACTTC
CDR3aa: CSARSPGQQRYEQYF
j_gene: TRBJ2-7
d_gene: TRBD1
abundance: NA
v_gene: TRBV20-1

CDR3nt: TGTGCCAGCAGTTTAGATAGGGTTGAAGCTTTCTTT
CDR3aa: CASSLDRVEAFF
j_gene: TRBJ1-1
d_gene: NA
abundance: few
v_gene: TRBV12-3/TRBV12-4

CDR3nt: TGCAGTGCTAGACCCCGGACAGAATACTATAATTCACCCCTCCACTTT
CDR3aa: CSARPRTEYYNSPLHF
j_gene: TRBJ1-6
d_gene: NA
abundance: NA
v_gene: TRBV20-1

CDR3nt: TGTGCCAGCAGGCAGGACACAGGGGCCACTGAAGCTTTCTTT
CDR3aa: CASRQDTGATEAFF
j_gene: TRBJ1-1
d_gene: TRBD1
abundance: NA
v_gene: TRBV12-3/TRBV12-4

CDR3nt: TGTGCCACTTCTCCAACAGGAGATGGCTACACCTTC
CDR3aa: CATSPTGDGYTF
j_gene: TRBJ1-2
d_gene: NA
abundance: NA
v_gene: TRBV12-3/TRBV12-4

CDR3nt: TGCAGATACTCGGGGACCAGGACCTACGAGCAGTACTTC
CDR3aa: CRYSGTRTYEQYF
j_gene: TRBJ2-7
d_gene: NA
abundance: NA
v_gene: TRBV20-1

CDR3nt: TGTGCCAGCTCACGTGGACTAGAACAAGAGACCCAGTACTTC
CDR3aa: CASSRGLEQETQYF
j_gene: TRBJ2-5
d_gene: TRBD2
abundance: NA
v_gene: TRBV18

CDR3nt: TGTGCCAGCAGCGAGGGAACGGGGGATACGCAGTATTTT
CDR3aa: CASSEGTGDTQYF
j_gene: TRBJ2-3
d_gene: NA
abundance: few
v_gene: TRBV12-3/TRBV12-4

CDR3nt: TGTGCCAGCAGTTTTGGTTTCGGGGTGGGGTACTCCTACAATGAGCAGTTCTTC
CDR3aa: CASSFGFGVGYSYNEQFF
j_gene: TRBJ2-1
d_gene: NA
abundance: NA
v_gene: TRBV2

CDR3nt: TGTGCCAGCAGTCAACATATCGGCAATGAGCAGTTCTTC
CDR3aa: CASSQHIGNEQFF
j_gene: TRBJ2-1
d_gene: NA
abundance: NA
v_gene: TRBV5-5

CDR3nt: TGTGCCACCAGCAGGGGGGGGAACAATCAGCCCCAGCATTTT
CDR3aa: CATSRGGNNQPQHF
j_gene: TRBJ1-5
d_gene: NA
abundance: NA
v_gene: TRBV15

CDR3nt: TGTGCCAGCAGCTACTGGACAGGGCGTAATGAAAAACTGTTTTTT
CDR3aa: CASSYWTGRNEKLFF
j_gene: TRBJ1-4
d_gene: TRBD1
abundance: NA
v_gene: TRBV12-3/TRBV12-4

CDR3nt: TGTGCCATCAAAGGACTAGCGGGCAGCACAGATACGCAGTATTTT
CDR3aa: CAIKGLAGSTDTQYF
j_gene: TRBJ2-3
d_gene: TRBD2
abundance: NA
v_gene: TRBV10-3

CDR3nt: TGTGCCAGCAGCTTAGGTCGTTCGCAGTTCTTC
CDR3aa: CASSLGRSQFF
j_gene: TRBJ2-1
d_gene: NA
abundance: few
v_gene: TRBV7-2

CDR3nt: TGTGCCAGCGTATTAAGGACAGGGAGTATGAGCACTGAAGCTTTCTTT
CDR3aa: CASVLRTGSMSTEAFF
j_gene: TRBJ1-1
d_gene: TRBD1
abundance: NA
v_gene: TRBV12-3/TRBV12-4

CDR3nt: TGCGCCAGCAGCCAAGATATAGGGGAGACCTATGGCTACACCTTC
CDR3aa: CASSQDIGETYGYTF
j_gene: TRBJ1-2
d_gene: NA
abundance: many
v_gene: TRBV4-3

CDR3nt: TGTGCCTGGAGTTTTACAGGAGCAAGTGGGCAGTTCTTC
CDR3aa: CAWSFTGASGQFF
j_gene: TRBJ2-1
d_gene: NA
abundance: NA
v_gene: TRBV30

CDR3nt: TGTGCCAGCTCACCTCGGACGACTGATGAAGCTTTCTTT
CDR3aa: CASSPRTTDEAFF
j_gene: TRBJ1-1
d_gene: NA
abundance: NA
v_gene: TRBV18

CDR3nt: TGCGCCAGCAGCTTACTCGGGCGGTCCTACAATGAGCAGTTCTTC
CDR3aa: CASSLLGRSYNEQFF
j_gene: TRBJ2-1
d_gene: NA
abundance: few
v_gene: TRBV5-1

CDR3nt: TGTGCCAGCAGAAGGTCCAGCCAAGAGACCCAGTACTTC
CDR3aa: CASRRSSQETQYF
j_gene: TRBJ2-5
d_gene: NA
abundance: few
v_gene: TRBV12-3/TRBV12-4

CDR3nt: TGCAGCGTTGACGGCCCATCGGCCTACGAGCAGTACTTC
CDR3aa: CSVDGPSAYEQYF
j_gene: TRBJ2-7
d_gene: NA
abundance: few
v_gene: TRBV29-1

CDR3nt: TGTGCCAGCACCCCGGGGACGGGTTCCTCTGGAAACACCATATATTTT
CDR3aa: CASTPGTGSSGNTIYF
j_gene: TRBJ1-3
d_gene: NA
abundance: NA
v_gene: TRBV12-3/TRBV12-4

CDR3nt: TGCGCCAGCAGCTTGGTAGCGGCGGACACCGGGGAGCTGTTTTTT
CDR3aa: CASSLVAADTGELFF
j_gene: TRBJ2-2
d_gene: NA
abundance: NA
v_gene: TRBV5-1